This T cell receptor beta chain came from a study of T cell changes during pregnancy in multiple sclerosis. Method: immunoSEQ multiplex PCR; TCRdb's copy keeps in-frame clones and lacks some. Here the sample spans 100,000 or so clones, 90% to 95% being singletons. The V gene lost 0 bases and the J gene lost 2 bases, with 8 bases spanning the gap. The germline V gene encodes CDR1 MNHEY and CDR2 SMNVEV (reference sequence). The CDR3 is 15 residues long. The TCR was taken from a female donor with multiple sclerosis, enrolled in a pregnancy study. Specimen: peripheral blood, collected before pregnancy. This chain joins TRBV27 and TRBJ1-5, with D hard to call. The CDR3: CASSLSRVGNQPQHF. The CDR3 coding sequence is TGTGCCAGCAGTTTATCCCGGGTGGGCAATCAGCCCCAGCATTTT.